This T cell receptor beta chain emerged from a study of blood T cell repertoires in COVID-19. About the research overall: Material from acute and convalescent COVID-19 was sourced from the United States, Italy and Spain. From T cells, B-cell-depleted T cells, or PBMCs came the material, which was cDNA or gDNA.

This CDR3 region has 12 residues. Trimming pared 2 bases from V and 7 bases from J, leaving 6 bases between. Germline CDR1 LGHDT, CDR2 YNNKEL (reference sequence). This clone was observed a handful of times. As handled by the study authors: Amplification from reference gene primers served as the basis for estimated nucleated cell counts. Generated by immunoSEQ multiplex PCR, the TCRdb table keeps only in-frame clones and is missing some. The DNA gave D and trimming, while V, J and clone size come from that table. The sample lists around 60,000 clones; 81% were seen once. The TCR originated in a woman at least 80 years old with active or convalescent COVID-19. The specimen was peripheral blood. The chain is built from TRBV3-1 (or the pseudogene TRBV3-2) and TRBJ1-3, with no clear D. The CDR3 DNA reads as TGTGCCAGCAGCCAATTACGGAACACCATATATTTT. This codes for CASSQLRNTIYF.